The 18 T cell receptor beta chains below come from one sample, sequenced in a study of cytomegalovirus exposure and HLA in healthy donors. 13 Jbeta primers and 60 Vbeta primers were used for the PCR. The repertoire was sequenced with immunoSEQ multiplex PCR; TCRdb's copy has only in-frame clones and lacks some. The sample contains 150,000 to 200,000 clones, 82% of which appear only once. Sequencing was performed on PBMCs. The receptors stem from a man aged 35-49 years in good health and CMV-seronegative.

This clone has a single count. V and J are TRBV4-3 and TRBJ1-1, with D tentatively TRBD1 (5 bases). V lost 5 bases and J 1 base, leaving 8 bases between the germline ends. This CDR3 is 13 amino acids long. Germline V CDR1 and CDR2: LGHNA, YSLEER. The CDR3 sequence is CASSRRGNTEAFF. The CDR3 DNA is TGCGCCAGCAGCAGAAGGGGGAACACTGAAGCTTTCTTT.

The chain combines TRBV9 with TRBJ2-3, with 9 bases matching TRBD2. CDR1 SGDLS and CDR2 YYNGEE come from the germline V gene. Unmatched junction bases numbered 11, after V lost 0 bases and J lost 6 bases. The CDR3 sequence is 17 residues long. CDR3 bases: TGTGCCAGCAGCGTAGCTACGGGCGGGGGGGCCCGCGATACGCAGTATTTT. Translation gives CASSVATGGGARDTQYF.

The rearrangement links TRBV4-1 to TRBJ2-3; D is possibly TRBD2 (7 bases). Trimming removed 2 bases from V and 0 bases from J, with 27 bases in between. CDR1 is MGHRA and CDR2 is YSYEKL in the germline V gene. The CDR3 spans 21 residues. Here the CDR3 reads CASSQTVRFGGPRTSTDTQYF. The CDR3 DNA reads as TGCGCCAGCAGCCAAACGGTTCGTTTCGGGGGGCCGCGTACTAGCACAGATACGCAGTATTTT.

The chain uses TRBV5-4 and TRBJ2-7; 9 positions match TRBD2. The length of the CDR3 is 14 residues. The V and J ends lost 4 bases and 4 bases, in that order; junction bases with no gene match: 6. Germline lookup yields CDR1 SGHNT and CDR2 YYREEE (reference sequence). The CDR3 DNA reads TGTGCCAGCAGCCGTAGCGGGAGTCTTTACGAGCAGTACTTC. Translating gives CASSRSGSLYEQYF.

V gene TRBV5-1 combines with J gene TRBJ2-5, with TRBD2 matching 8 bases. CDR3 length equals 15 residues. The germline gives CDR1 SGHRS, CDR2 YFSETQ. V was clipped by 4 bases and J by 5 bases; unmatched bases: 10. The CDR3 protein is CASSRDKTGGETQYF. CDR3 bases: TGCGCCAGCAGCCGAGACAAGACGGGAGGGGAGACCCAGTACTTC.

This chain joins TRBV28 and TRBJ1-1; 7 bases line up with TRBD1. CDR1 MDHEN and CDR2 SYDVKM come from the germline V gene. The CDR3 totals 13 residues. The trim removed 6 bases at V and 5 bases at J, leaving 6 bases unmatched. The CDR3 sequence: CASRPGQVTEAFF. CDR3 nucleotide sequence: TGTGCCAGCAGACCTGGACAGGTAACTGAAGCTTTCTTT.

The chain carries TRBV14 and TRBJ2-5; D perhaps matches TRBD1 (5 bases). The ends were cut back, 4 bases at V and 5 bases at J, with 20 bases in the middle. The germline CDR1 and CDR2 sequences are SGHDN and FVKESK. CDR3 size: 16 residues. Here the CDR3 reads CASSPGWGLPTETQYF. DNA for the CDR3: TGTGCCAGCAGCCCCGGTTGGGGCCTCCCAACGGAGACCCAGTACTTC.

J is TRBJ1-2 and V is TRBV27, with a tentative D call TRBD1 (6 bases). V dropped 5 bases and J dropped 1 base, with 14 bases sitting between them. The germline V gene has CDR1 MNHEY and CDR2 SMNVEV (reference sequence). The CDR3 runs 15 residues. CDR3 DNA: TGTGCCAGCAGTCCTCTAGGGACAAATAACTATGGCTACACCTTC. This gives the protein CASSPLGTNNYGYTF.

The V and J genes are TRBV28 and TRBJ1-2; 10 bases align to TRBD1. CDR1 is MDHEN, CDR2 SYDVKM, per germline. The CDR3 runs 14 residues. Unmatched junction bases numbered 8, after V lost 6 bases and J lost 7 bases. The CDR3 here is CASSRDRGRGGYTF. The DNA of the CDR3 is TGTGCCAGCAGCCGGGACAGGGGAAGAGGTGGCTACACCTTC.

This sequence joins TRBV30 and TRBJ1-2; 8 positions match TRBD1. This CDR3 contains 15 residues. The V gene end was trimmed by 4 bases and the J gene end by 6 bases; junction bases not matched to a gene: 13. CDR1 is GTSNPN, CDR2 SVGIG, per germline (reference sequence). The CDR3 region is CAWTSTTGTGNGYTF. The DNA for the CDR3 is TGTGCCTGGACTTCGACTACCGGGACAGGAAATGGCTACACCTTC.

The CDR3 loop is CASSQTGLAGVGETQYF. The DNA for the CDR3 is TGCGCCAGCAGCCAGACCGGGCTAGCGGGGGTCGGGGAGACCCAGTACTTC. J is TRBJ2-5 and V is TRBV5-1; 10 bases fit TRBD2. CDR1 and CDR2 (germline): SGHRS, YFSETQ. The CDR3 consists of 17 residues. The V segment lost 4 bases and the J segment 5 bases; nucleotides outside the gene matches: 14.

The chain carries TRBV29-1 and TRBJ1-2; D is perhaps TRBD1 (5 bases). Germline V gives CDR1 SQVTM, CDR2 ANQGSEA. The germline V and J ends were trimmed by 0 bases and 4 bases, with 9 bases remaining between them. This CDR3 has 13 amino acids. CDR3 in amino acids: CSVEDRAPYGYTF. The DNA for the CDR3 is TGCAGCGTTGAAGACAGGGCCCCCTATGGCTACACCTTC.

This clone showed up just a few times. This chain links TRBV9 with TRBJ2-4, with 9 positions matching TRBD1. The trim removed 1 base at V and 3 bases at J, leaving 8 bases unmatched. Per germline, CDR1 SGDLS and CDR2 YYNGEE. The CDR3 spans 17 residues. The CDR3, as DNA: TGTGCCAGCAGCGTAACCTCGGGACAGGGAAGCAAAAACATTCAGTACTTC. Residues: CASSVTSGQGSKNIQYF.

V is TRBV7-3 and J is TRBJ2-3, with 9 bases matching TRBD2. This CDR3 has 15 amino acids. Trimming cost V 2 bases and J 4 bases; bases outside gene matches: 4. CDR1 is SGHTA and CDR2 is FQGTGA in the germline V gene. This CDR3 reads CASSLAGGPSDTQYF. The DNA of the CDR3 is TGTGCCAGCAGCTTAGCGGGAGGGCCCTCAGATACGCAGTATTTT.

The chain carries TRBV2 and TRBJ2-7; 8 bases line up with TRBD1. V lost 5 bases to trimming and J lost 5 bases; unmatched junction nucleotides: 5. The CDR3 extends over 13 amino acids. Germline CDR1 reads SNHLY; CDR2 reads FYNNEI. The CDR3 nucleotides read TGTGCCAGCAGTAAGGACAGGGTTGACGAGCAGTACTTC. It codes for CASSKDRVDEQYF.

CDR3 protein: CASSPWGGLGKSEQYF. CDR3 in DNA: TGTGCCAGCAGCCCATGGGGGGGACTAGGGAAGTCGGAGCAGTACTTC. V and J are TRBV13 and TRBJ2-7, with 8 bases that match TRBD2. The CDR3 covers 16 residues. The V segment lost 5 bases and the J segment 7 bases; nucleotides outside the gene matches: 16. In germline, CDR1 is PRHDT, CDR2 FYEKMQ (reference sequence). Full variable domain (remainder filled in from reference TRBV13 and TRBJ2-7): AAGVIQSPRHLIKEKRETATLKCYPIPRHDTVYWYQQGPGQDPQFLISFYEKMQSDKGSIPDRFSAQQFSDYHSELNMSSLELGDSALYFCASSPWGGLGKSEQYFGPGTRLTVT.

Remarks on this clone: The germline gene is not matched at one end of the junction; a read error may be the cause. CDR3 coding DNA: TGTGCTAGCAGCTTAGCGGCAGGTAGTCCCAATGAGCAGTTCTTC. Translating it yields CASSLAAGSPNEQFF. The chain carries TRBV7-7 and TRBJ2-1; D might be TRBD2 (6 bases). In germline, CDR1 is SSHAT, CDR2 FNYEAQ (reference sequence). This CDR3 is built from 15 residues.

This chain connects TRBV28 to TRBJ2-6, with D unclear. Germline V CDR1 and CDR2: MDHEN, SYDVKM. This CDR3 spans 16 amino acids. Trimming pared 5 bases from V and 0 bases from J, leaving 11 bases between. The CDR3 nucleotides are TGTGCCAGCAGTATAGTCAAAAGCTCTGGGGCCAACGTCCTGACTTTC. It yields the protein CASSIVKSSGANVLTF.